These 11 T cell receptor beta chains came from one sample sequenced in a study of identical twins. A single record per CDR3 protein comes from TCRdb applying MiXCR to the 5' RACE reads. There are about 340,000 distinct CDR3 sequences in the sample; roughly 9% occur only once, and under 10% lies in the top ten. Sequencing input: naive T cells sorted from blood. These receptors originate from a woman between 45 and 60 years old in good health.

This clonotype was found a few times. The chain recombines TRBV6-5 with TRBJ1-4, with D possibly matching TRBD1 (6 bases). Per germline, CDR1 MNHEY and CDR2 SVGAGI. Trimming removed 0 bases from V and 6 bases from J, with 11 bases in between. The CDR3 has 15 residues. The CDR3 coding sequence is TGTGCCAGCAGTTACTCGATGGGGGCTGATGAAAAACTGTTTTTT. The encoded protein is CASSYSMGADEKLFF.

This clonotype has more than one count but fewer than ten. The J gene is TRBJ2-6, the V gene TRBV28; D remains ambiguous. Per germline, CDR1 MDHEN and CDR2 SYDVKM. V shed 6 bases and J shed 4 bases, with 19 bases lying between them. The CDR3 is made up of 17 amino acids. CDR3: CASRQIFADGGANVLTF. CDR3 nucleotides: TGTGCCAGCAGACAAATATTTGCTGATGGGGGGGCCAACGTCCTGACTTTC.

The gene calls are TRBV12-5 and TRBJ2-1; D unclear. CDR1 is LGHNT and CDR2 is FRNRAP in the germline V gene. Trimming took off 2 bases at V and 8 bases at J, with 7 bases between the two ends. The CDR3 sequence is 12 residues long. The CDR3 protein is CASGLSSDEQFF. The CDR3 DNA follows: TGTGCTAGTGGTTTGTCGAGCGATGAGCAGTTCTTC.

There are many counts of this clonotype. The genes are TRBV11-2 and TRBJ2-7; no clear D. This CDR3 contains 14 residues. Germline loops: CDR1 SGHAT, CDR2 FQNNGV. V lost 0 bases to trimming and J lost 6 bases, with 12 bases between them. Here the CDR3 reads CASSLDGSVGEQYV. The CDR3 nucleotides are TGTGCCAGCAGCTTAGATGGCTCCGTGGGCGAGCAGTACGTC.

This clonotype was picked up many times. This rearrangement joins TRBV5-1 to TRBJ2-7; no definite D call. CDR3 length: 12 amino acids. Germline V gene data show CDR1 as SGHRS and CDR2 as YFSETQ. The V end was cut by 8 bases, the J end by 3 bases, with 12 bases between. In nucleotides, the CDR3 is TGCGCCAGTTCCTGGATGGGCTACGAGCAGTACTTC. It encodes CASSWMGYEQYF.

This clonotype occurred a few times. This sequence joins TRBV29-1 and TRBJ2-4; perhaps TRBD2 as D (5 bases). Trimming removed 0 bases at V and 0 bases at J, with 9 bases between. The CDR3 sequence is 15 residues long. The germline gives CDR1 SQVTM, CDR2 ANQGSEA. The CDR3: CSVEETGIAKNIQYF. DNA of the CDR3: TGCAGCGTTGAAGAAACGGGGATAGCCAAAAACATTCAGTACTTC.

This clonotype was seen only a few times. This chain connects TRBV4-1 to TRBJ2-1, with D maybe TRBD1 (6 bases). Germline CDR1 and CDR2: MGHRA and YSYEKL. The CDR3 is 17 amino acids. Trimming left V 3 bases short and J 6 bases short, with 21 bases between. As DNA, the CDR3 is TGCGCCAGCAGCCAGGTTCCCGGGGAAAGGGGGTTCAATGAGCAGTTCTTC. Protein product: CASSQVPGERGFNEQFF.

Here the CDR3 reads CASSLAATSTDTQYF. The CDR3 nucleotides are TGCGCCAGCAGCTTAGCGGCGACTAGCACAGATACGCAGTATTTT. This chain links TRBV5-1 with TRBJ2-3; the D gene is possibly TRBD2 (5 bases). Germline V CDR1 and CDR2: SGHRS, YFSETQ. Trimming shortened V by 2 bases and J by 0 bases, and 10 bases separated the two germline ends. This CDR3 has 15 residues.

The chain combines TRBV9 with TRBJ2-2, with TRBD2 identical over 13 bases. Germline lookup yields CDR1 SGDLS and CDR2 YYNGEE. The V and J ends lost 6 bases and 0 bases, in that order; junction bases with no gene match: 5. The CDR3 runs to 17 residues. The CDR3 loop is CASTGTSGTANTGELFF. CDR3 DNA: TGTGCCAGCACAGGGACTAGCGGGACAGCGAACACCGGGGAGCTGTTTTTT.

The chain combines TRBV24-1 with TRBJ1-4; TRBD1 might be the D (5 bases). The ends were cut back, 2 bases at V and 7 bases at J, with 13 bases in the middle. The V gene's germline CDR1 is KGHDR and CDR2 SFDVKD. CDR3 length equals 15 residues. CDR3 sequence reads: CATSDSGNYGEKLFF. The CDR3 DNA is TGTGCCACCAGTGATTCAGGGAATTACGGTGAAAAACTGTTTTTT.

This clonotype appeared a few times. The V call is TRBV24-1, the J call TRBJ2-1; TRBD1 matches 11 bases. J gave up 9 bases and V 3 bases, and 3 bases lay outside the gene matches. The CDR3 runs to 14 residues. The V gene's germline CDR1 is KGHDR and CDR2 SFDVKD. CDR3 amino acids: CATSDRDRGFEQFF. As DNA, the CDR3 is TGTGCCACCAGTGATCGGGACAGGGGGTTTGAGCAGTTCTTC.